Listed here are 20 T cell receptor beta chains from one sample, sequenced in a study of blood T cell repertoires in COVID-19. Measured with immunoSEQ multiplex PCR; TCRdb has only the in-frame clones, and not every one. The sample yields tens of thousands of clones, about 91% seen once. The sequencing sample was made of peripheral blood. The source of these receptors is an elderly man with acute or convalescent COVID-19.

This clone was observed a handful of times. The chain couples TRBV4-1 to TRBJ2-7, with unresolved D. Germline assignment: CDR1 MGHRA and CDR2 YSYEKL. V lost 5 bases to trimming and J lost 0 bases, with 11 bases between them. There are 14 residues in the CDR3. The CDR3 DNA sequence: TGCGCCAGCAGCAACCTAGTCAGCTCCTACGAGCAGTACTTC. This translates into CASSNLVSSYEQYF.

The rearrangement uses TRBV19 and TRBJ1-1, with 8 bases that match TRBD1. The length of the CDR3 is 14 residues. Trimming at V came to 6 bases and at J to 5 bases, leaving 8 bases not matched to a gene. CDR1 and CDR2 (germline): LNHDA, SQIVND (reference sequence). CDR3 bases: TGTGCCAGTAGCCAGACAGGGGACGTTACTGAAGCTTTCTTT. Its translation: CASSQTGDVTEAFF.

The CDR3 nucleotides are TGTGCCACCAGTGAGAGCGGACGGGCTTTCTTT. Its protein is CATSESGRAFF. The rearrangement joins TRBV24-1 to TRBJ1-1; D remains unclear. Germline V gives CDR1 KGHDR, CDR2 SFDVKD. The CDR3 consists of 11 residues. V shed 4 bases and J shed 11 bases, with 10 bases lying between them.

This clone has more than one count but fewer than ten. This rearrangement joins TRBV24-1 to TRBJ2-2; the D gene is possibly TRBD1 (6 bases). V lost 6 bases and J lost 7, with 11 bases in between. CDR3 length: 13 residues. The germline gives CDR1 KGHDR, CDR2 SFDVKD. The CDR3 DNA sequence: TGTGCCACCAGTAAACAGGGCGTCGGGGAGCTGTTTTTT. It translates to CATSKQGVGELFF.

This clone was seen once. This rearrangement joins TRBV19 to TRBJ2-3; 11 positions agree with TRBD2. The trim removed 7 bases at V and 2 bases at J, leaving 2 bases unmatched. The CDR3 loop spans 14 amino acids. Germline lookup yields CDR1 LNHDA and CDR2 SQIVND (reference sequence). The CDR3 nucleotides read TGTGCCAGTAAGACTAGCGGGGCCACAGATACGCAGTATTTT. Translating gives CASKTSGATDTQYF.

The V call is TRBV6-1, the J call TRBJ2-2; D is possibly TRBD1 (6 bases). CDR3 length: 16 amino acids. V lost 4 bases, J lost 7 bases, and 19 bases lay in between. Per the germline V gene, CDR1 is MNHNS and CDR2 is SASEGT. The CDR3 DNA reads TGTGCCAGCAGTGTCCTCGTTGGACAGAACTACGGGGAGCTGTTTTTT. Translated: CASSVLVGQNYGELFF.

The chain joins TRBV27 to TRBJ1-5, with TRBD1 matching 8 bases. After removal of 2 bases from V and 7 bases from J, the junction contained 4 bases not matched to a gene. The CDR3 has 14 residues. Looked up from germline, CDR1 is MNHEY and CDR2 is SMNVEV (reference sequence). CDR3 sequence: CASSLGQGWQPQHF. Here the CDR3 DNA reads TGTGCCAGCAGTTTAGGACAGGGCTGGCAGCCCCAGCATTTT.

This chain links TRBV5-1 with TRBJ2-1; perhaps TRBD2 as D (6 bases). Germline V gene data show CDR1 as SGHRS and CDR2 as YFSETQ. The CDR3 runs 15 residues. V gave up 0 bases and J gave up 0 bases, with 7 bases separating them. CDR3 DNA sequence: TGCGCCAGCAGCTTGGTGGGGGGCTCCTACAATGAGCAGTTCTTC. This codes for CASSLVGGSYNEQFF.

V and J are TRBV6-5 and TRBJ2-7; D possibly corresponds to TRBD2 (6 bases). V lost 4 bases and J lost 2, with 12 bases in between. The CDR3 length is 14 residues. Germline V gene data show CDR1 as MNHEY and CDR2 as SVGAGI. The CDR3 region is CASSWTEGPYEQYF. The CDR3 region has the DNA TGTGCCAGCAGTTGGACGGAGGGCCCCTACGAGCAGTACTTC.

CDR3 DNA sequence: TGTGCCAGCAGCACCCGGCTGGCTAGCGGGAGAAGCACAGATACGCAGTATTTT. Translated: CASSTRLASGRSTDTQYF. This rearrangement joins TRBV21-1 to TRBJ2-3; TRBD2 reflects the table's D call only, with no check against the DNA. TRBV21-1 is a known pseudogene. The CDR3 consists of 18 residues.

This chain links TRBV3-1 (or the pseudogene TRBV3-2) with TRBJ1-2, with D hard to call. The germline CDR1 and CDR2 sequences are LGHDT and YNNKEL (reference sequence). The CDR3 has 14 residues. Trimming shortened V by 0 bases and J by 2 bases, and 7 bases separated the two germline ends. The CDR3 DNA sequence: TGTGCCAGCAGCCAAGATCGGGTGAACTATGGCTACACCTTC. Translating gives CASSQDRVNYGYTF.

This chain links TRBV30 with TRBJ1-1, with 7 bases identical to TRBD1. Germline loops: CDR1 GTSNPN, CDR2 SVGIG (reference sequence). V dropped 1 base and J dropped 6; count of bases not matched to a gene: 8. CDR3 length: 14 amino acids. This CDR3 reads CAWSGQGKGAEAFF. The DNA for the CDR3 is TGTGCCTGGAGTGGACAGGGTAAGGGAGCTGAAGCTTTCTTT.

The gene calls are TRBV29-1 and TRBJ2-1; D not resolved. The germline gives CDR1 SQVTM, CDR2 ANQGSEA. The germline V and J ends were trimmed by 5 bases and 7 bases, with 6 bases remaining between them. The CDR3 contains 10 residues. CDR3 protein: CSVLENEQFF. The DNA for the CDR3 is TGCAGCGTTCTAGAAAATGAGCAGTTCTTC.

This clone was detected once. The CDR3 reads CASRSMETQYF. The CDR3 DNA reads TGTGCCAGCAGGTCAATGGAGACCCAGTACTTC. The chain combines TRBV6-6 with TRBJ2-5, with D hard to call. The CDR3 covers 11 residues. Trimming removed 6 bases at V and 5 bases at J, with 7 bases between. Germline V gene sequence: CDR1 MNHNY, CDR2 SVGAGI (reference sequence).

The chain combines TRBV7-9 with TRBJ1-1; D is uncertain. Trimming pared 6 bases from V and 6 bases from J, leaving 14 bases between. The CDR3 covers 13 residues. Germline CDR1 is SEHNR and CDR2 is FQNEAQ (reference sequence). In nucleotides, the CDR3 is TGTGCCAGCAGTAACCTTGGTAGCCCTGAAGCTTTCTTT. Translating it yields CASSNLGSPEAFF.

The CDR3 is CAARGYNEQFF. CDR3 nucleotide sequence: TGTGCCGCCCGGGGCTACAATGAGCAGTTCTTC. The rearrangement joins TRBV10-3 to TRBJ2-1; D may be TRBD2 (5 bases). The CDR3 length is 11 residues. The germline CDR1 and CDR2 sequences are ENHRY and SYGVKD. V was cut by 11 bases and J by 3 bases, with 8 bases left in between.

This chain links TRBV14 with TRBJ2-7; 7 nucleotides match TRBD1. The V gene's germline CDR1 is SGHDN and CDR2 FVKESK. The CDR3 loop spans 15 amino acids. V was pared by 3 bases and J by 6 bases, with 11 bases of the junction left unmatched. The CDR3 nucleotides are TGTGCCAGCAGCCAGGTAACAGGGGAATATGGCGAGCAGTACTTC. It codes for CASSQVTGEYGEQYF.

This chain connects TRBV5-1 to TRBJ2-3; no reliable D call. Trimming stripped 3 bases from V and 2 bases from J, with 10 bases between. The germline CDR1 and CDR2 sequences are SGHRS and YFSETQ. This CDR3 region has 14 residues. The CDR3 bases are TGCGCCAGCAGCTCTCAGGAACACACAGATACGCAGTATTTT. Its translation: CASSSQEHTDTQYF.

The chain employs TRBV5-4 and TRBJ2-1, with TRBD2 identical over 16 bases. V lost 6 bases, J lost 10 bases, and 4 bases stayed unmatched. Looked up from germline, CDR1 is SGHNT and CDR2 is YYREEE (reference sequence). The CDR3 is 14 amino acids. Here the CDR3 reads CASNTGLAGGEQFF. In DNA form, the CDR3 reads TGTGCCAGCAACACGGGACTAGCGGGGGGGGAGCAGTTCTTC. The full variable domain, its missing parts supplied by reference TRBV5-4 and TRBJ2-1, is ETGVTQSPTHLIKTRGQQVTLRCSSQSGHNTVSWYQQALGQGPQFIFQYYREEENGRGNFPPRFSGLQFPNYSSELNVNALELDDSALYLCASNTGLAGGEQFFGPGTRLTVL.

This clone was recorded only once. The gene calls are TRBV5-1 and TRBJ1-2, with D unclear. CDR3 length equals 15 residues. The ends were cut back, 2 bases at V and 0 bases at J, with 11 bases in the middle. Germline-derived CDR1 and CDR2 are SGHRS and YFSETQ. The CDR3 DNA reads TGCGCCAGCAGCTTACAGAACTTTTCTAACTATGGCTACACCTTC. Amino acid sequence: CASSLQNFSNYGYTF.